This is a list of T cell receptor beta chains from one sample in a study of shared clonotypes between healthy human individuals. Measured with immunoSEQ multiplex PCR; TCRdb has only the in-frame clones, and not every one. The data show some 2,500,000 clones, less than 95% seen once. Sequenced material: naive CD4+ T cells from PBMCs. All receptors come from a man aged 18 to 30 in good health. Some clones in this sample may be carry-over from other donors' samples. The CDR3 runs from the conserved cysteine through the conserved F or W. The D gene is left open where the match is weak. Clone size is given for some rows only: seen once, a few or many times, or a class if the clone is expanded.

clone_size: .
d_call: .
cdr3_length: 13
v_call: TRBV10-3
j_call: TRBJ2-7
cdr3_aa: CAISDGTAYEQYF
cdr3_nt: TGTGCCATCAGTGACGGAACCGCCTACGAGCAGTACTTC

clone_size: .
d_call: .
cdr3_length: 16
v_call: TRBV15
j_call: TRBJ1-6
cdr3_aa: CATSSPSGGGISPLHF
cdr3_nt: TGTGCCACCAGCAGTCCCAGTGGCGGGGGCATCTCACCCCTCCACTTT

clone_size: .
d_call: .
cdr3_length: 14
v_call: TRBV2
j_call: TRBJ2-2
cdr3_aa: CASSDRGGTGELFF
cdr3_nt: TGTGCCAGCAGTGACAGGGGGGGGACCGGGGAGCTGTTTTTT

clone_size: .
d_call: .
cdr3_length: 13
v_call: TRBV19
j_call: TRBJ1-2
cdr3_aa: CASSIGDFYGYTF
cdr3_nt: TGTGCCAGTAGTATCGGTGATTTCTATGGCTACACCTTC

clone_size: .
d_call: .
cdr3_length: 14
v_call: TRBV9
j_call: TRBJ2-1
cdr3_aa: CASSVDGGRIEQFF
cdr3_nt: TGTGCCAGCAGCGTAGATGGGGGGCGGATTGAGCAGTTCTTC

clone_size: .
d_call: TRBD2
cdr3_length: 16
v_call: TRBV7-2
j_call: TRBJ2-7
cdr3_aa: CASSGVRTAGGDEQYF
cdr3_nt: TGTGCCAGCAGCGGAGTCCGGACAGCGGGAGGGGACGAGCAGTACTTC

clone_size: .
d_call: TRBD1
cdr3_length: 14
v_call: TRBV29-1
j_call: TRBJ2-2
cdr3_aa: CSVRTGRNTGELFF
cdr3_nt: TGCAGCGTAAGGACAGGGCGAAACACCGGGGAGCTGTTTTTT

clone_size: .
d_call: .
cdr3_length: 23
v_call: TRBV4-2
j_call: TRBJ2-1
cdr3_aa: CASSRLRTGTPFAPDAKYNEQFF
cdr3_nt: TGTGCCAGCAGCCGATTAAGGACTGGCACCCCATTCGCCCCGGACGCTAAGTACAATGAGCAGTTCTTC

clone_size: .
d_call: TRBD2
cdr3_length: 16
v_call: TRBV7-2
j_call: TRBJ2-2
cdr3_aa: CASTREAGANTGELFF
cdr3_nt: TGTGCCAGCACTAGAGAGGCGGGAGCGAACACCGGGGAGCTGTTTTTT

clone_size: .
d_call: .
cdr3_length: 13
v_call: TRBV2
j_call: TRBJ1-1
cdr3_aa: CASSGDRNTEAFF
cdr3_nt: TGTGCCAGCAGTGGAGACAGGAACACTGAAGCTTTCTTT

clone_size: .
d_call: TRBD1
cdr3_length: 14
v_call: TRBV6-6
j_call: TRBJ1-1
cdr3_aa: CASSSGTGNTEAFF
cdr3_nt: TGTGCCAGCAGTTCCGGGACAGGGAACACTGAAGCTTTCTTT

clone_size: .
d_call: TRBD1
cdr3_length: 15
v_call: TRBV2
j_call: TRBJ2-2
cdr3_aa: CASRGGQGGTGELFF
cdr3_nt: TGTGCCAGCAGAGGAGGACAGGGCGGGACCGGGGAGCTGTTTTTT

clone_size: .
d_call: .
cdr3_length: 14
v_call: TRBV9
j_call: TRBJ1-1
cdr3_aa: CASSVVGSHTEAFF
cdr3_nt: TGTGCCAGCAGCGTAGTGGGCAGTCACACTGAAGCTTTCTTT

clone_size: .
d_call: .
cdr3_length: 17
v_call: TRBV4-1
j_call: TRBJ1-1
cdr3_aa: CASSQDPGPRVGTEAFF
cdr3_nt: TGCGCCAGCAGCCAAGATCCGGGGCCAAGGGTAGGCACTGAAGCTTTCTTT

clone_size: .
d_call: .
cdr3_length: 13
v_call: TRBV11-2
j_call: TRBJ1-4
cdr3_aa: CASSLRGAEKLFF
cdr3_nt: TGTGCCAGCAGCTTGAGGGGCGCGGAAAAACTGTTTTTT

clone_size: .
d_call: .
cdr3_length: 15
v_call: TRBV2
j_call: TRBJ2-6
cdr3_aa: CASSDRVSGANVLTF
cdr3_nt: TGTGCCAGCAGTGATCGAGTCTCGGGGGCCAACGTCCTGACTTTC

clone_size: .
d_call: .
cdr3_length: 15
v_call: TRBV27
j_call: TRBJ1-1
cdr3_aa: CASSLLRGSNTEAFF
cdr3_nt: TGTGCCAGCAGTTTATTGCGGGGGTCGAACACTGAAGCTTTCTTT

clone_size: .
d_call: TRBD1
cdr3_length: 15
v_call: TRBV9
j_call: TRBJ2-5
cdr3_aa: CASSGRWDRVETQYF
cdr3_nt: TGTGCCAGCAGCGGCCGCTGGGACAGGGTAGAGACCCAGTACTTC

clone_size: few
d_call: TRBD1
cdr3_length: 14
v_call: TRBV5-1
j_call: TRBJ1-1
cdr3_aa: CASSSDRGKTEAFF
cdr3_nt: TGCGCCAGCAGCTCGGACAGGGGGAAAACTGAAGCTTTCTTT

clone_size: .
d_call: .
cdr3_length: 13
v_call: TRBV7-3
j_call: TRBJ1-2
cdr3_aa: CASSLGPGGGYTF
cdr3_nt: TGTGCCAGCAGCCTAGGTCCTGGGGGTGGCTACACCTTC

clone_size: .
d_call: .
cdr3_length: 13
v_call: TRBV5-1
j_call: TRBJ2-7
cdr3_aa: CASSLSYPYEQYF
cdr3_nt: TGCGCCAGCAGCTTGTCCTACCCCTACGAGCAGTACTTC

clone_size: .
d_call: TRBD2
cdr3_length: 15
v_call: TRBV5-4
j_call: TRBJ2-3
cdr3_aa: CASSLSLAGTDTQYF
cdr3_nt: TGTGCCAGCAGCTTGTCCCTAGCGGGTACGGATACGCAGTATTTT

clone_size: .
d_call: TRBD2
cdr3_length: 16
v_call: TRBV18
j_call: TRBJ2-7
cdr3_aa: CASSPLASALLNEQYF
cdr3_nt: TGTGCCAGCTCGCCACTAGCGTCGGCCCTATTGAACGAGCAGTACTTC

clone_size: .
d_call: .
cdr3_length: 14
v_call: TRBV28
j_call: TRBJ2-5
cdr3_aa: CASRLGQAQETQYF
cdr3_nt: TGTGCCAGCCGACTCGGACAAGCTCAAGAGACCCAGTACTTC

clone_size: .
d_call: TRBD1
cdr3_length: 16
v_call: TRBV9
j_call: TRBJ1-3
cdr3_aa: CASSVLDRDSGNTIYF
cdr3_nt: TGTGCCAGCAGCGTACTCGACAGGGACTCTGGAAACACCATATATTTT

clone_size: .
d_call: .
cdr3_length: 18
v_call: TRBV2
j_call: TRBJ2-1
cdr3_aa: CASSHLGQRLSSYNEQFF
cdr3_nt: TGTGCCAGCAGCCATCTTGGGCAGCGCCTGAGCTCCTACAATGAGCAGTTCTTC

clone_size: .
d_call: .
cdr3_length: 15
v_call: TRBV4-1
j_call: TRBJ1-5
cdr3_aa: CASSQGGPRNQPQHF
cdr3_nt: TGCGCCAGCAGCCAAGGGGGTCCCCGAAATCAGCCCCAGCATTTT

clone_size: .
d_call: .
cdr3_length: 14
v_call: TRBV6-1
j_call: TRBJ2-7
cdr3_aa: CASRETGDGYEQYF
cdr3_nt: TGTGCCAGCAGGGAAACCGGTGACGGTTACGAGCAGTACTTC

clone_size: .
d_call: TRBD1
cdr3_length: 14
v_call: TRBV7-3
j_call: TRBJ1-1
cdr3_aa: CASSSKDRDTEAFF
cdr3_nt: TGTGCCAGCAGCTCCAAGGACAGGGACACTGAAGCTTTCTTT

clone_size: .
d_call: .
cdr3_length: 9
v_call: TRBV28
j_call: TRBJ2-3
cdr3_aa: CASGDTQYF
cdr3_nt: TGTGCCTCGGGAGATACGCAGTATTTT

clone_size: .
d_call: .
cdr3_length: 11
v_call: TRBV28
j_call: TRBJ2-7
cdr3_aa: CASSLDLGQYF
cdr3_nt: TGTGCCAGCAGTTTAGACCTAGGGCAGTACTTC

clone_size: .
d_call: .
cdr3_length: 12
v_call: TRBV7-2
j_call: TRBJ1-4
cdr3_aa: CASSSQNEKLFF
cdr3_nt: TGTGCCAGCAGCTCCCAAAATGAAAAACTGTTTTTT

clone_size: .
d_call: .
cdr3_length: 11
v_call: TRBV2
j_call: TRBJ1-4
cdr3_aa: CASSEWEKLFF
cdr3_nt: TGTGCCAGCAGTGAATGGGAAAAACTGTTTTTT

clone_size: .
d_call: .
cdr3_length: 15
v_call: TRBV6-6
j_call: TRBJ1-5
cdr3_aa: CASSYGAGSNQPQHF
cdr3_nt: TGTGCCAGCAGTTATGGGGCCGGTAGCAATCAGCCCCAGCATTTT

clone_size: .
d_call: .
cdr3_length: 18
v_call: TRBV30
j_call: TRBJ1-2
cdr3_aa: CAWSVPGAARTANYGYTF
cdr3_nt: TGTGCCTGGAGTGTACCAGGGGCCGCCCGAACGGCTAACTATGGCTACACCTTC

clone_size: .
d_call: .
cdr3_length: 14
v_call: TRBV28
j_call: TRBJ1-5
cdr3_aa: CASSFRAYGQPQHF
cdr3_nt: TGTGCCAGCAGTTTCAGAGCCTACGGGCAGCCCCAGCATTTT

clone_size: .
d_call: .
cdr3_length: 12
v_call: TRBV29-1
j_call: TRBJ2-5
cdr3_aa: CSVDYPPGTQYF
cdr3_nt: TGCAGCGTAGACTACCCCCCCGGGACCCAGTACTTC

clone_size: .
d_call: TRBD2
cdr3_length: 19
v_call: TRBV28
j_call: TRBJ2-2
cdr3_aa: CASSSQATSGEGGTGELFF
cdr3_nt: TGTGCCAGCAGTTCCCAAGCGACTAGCGGAGAAGGGGGTACCGGGGAGCTGTTTTTT

clone_size: once
d_call: TRBD2
cdr3_length: 16
v_call: TRBV19
j_call: TRBJ2-3
cdr3_aa: CASSGRTSGRYDTQYF
cdr3_nt: TGTGCCAGTAGTGGACGAACTAGCGGGAGGTATGATACGCAGTATTTT

clone_size: .
d_call: TRBD1
cdr3_length: 15
v_call: TRBV5-1
j_call: TRBJ2-6
cdr3_aa: CASSLVSPRGNALTF
cdr3_nt: TGCGCCAGCAGCTTGGTTAGTCCCAGGGGGAACGCCCTGACTTTC

clone_size: .
d_call: TRBD1
cdr3_length: 16
v_call: TRBV30
j_call: TRBJ2-5
cdr3_aa: CAWSVQGAFAVETQYF
cdr3_nt: TGTGCCTGGAGTGTTCAGGGGGCTTTCGCGGTAGAGACCCAGTACTTC

clone_size: .
d_call: TRBD1
cdr3_length: 14
v_call: TRBV5-1
j_call: TRBJ2-7
cdr3_aa: CASSPTGVSYEQYF
cdr3_nt: TGCGCCAGCAGCCCGACAGGGGTCTCCTACGAGCAGTACTTC

clone_size: .
d_call: .
cdr3_length: 14
v_call: TRBV28
j_call: TRBJ2-7
cdr3_aa: CASSTPGATYEQYF
cdr3_nt: TGTGCCAGCAGTACTCCCGGGGCGACCTACGAGCAGTACTTC

clone_size: .
d_call: .
cdr3_length: 15
v_call: TRBV15
j_call: TRBJ2-5
cdr3_aa: CATSRDWQARETQYF
cdr3_nt: TGTGCCACCAGCAGAGATTGGCAGGCTCGGGAGACCCAGTACTTC

clone_size: .
d_call: .
cdr3_length: 12
v_call: TRBV10-3
j_call: TRBJ1-1
cdr3_aa: CAISESGFEAFF
cdr3_nt: TGTGCCATCAGTGAGTCTGGGTTCGAAGCTTTCTTT

clone_size: once
d_call: .
cdr3_length: 13
v_call: TRBV6-1
j_call: TRBJ1-2
cdr3_aa: CASKSTVLYGYTF
cdr3_nt: TGTGCCAGCAAGTCGACAGTTCTCTATGGCTACACCTTC

clone_size: .
d_call: .
cdr3_length: 14
v_call: TRBV2
j_call: TRBJ1-5
cdr3_aa: CASRGLHSNQPQHF
cdr3_nt: TGTGCCAGCAGGGGACTTCATAGCAATCAGCCCCAGCATTTT

clone_size: .
d_call: TRBD1
cdr3_length: 14
v_call: TRBV28
j_call: TRBJ1-2
cdr3_aa: CASRADRPPYGYTF
cdr3_nt: TGTGCCAGCAGAGCGGACAGGCCTCCCTATGGCTACACCTTC

clone_size: .
d_call: .
cdr3_length: 13
v_call: TRBV11-3
j_call: TRBJ2-1
cdr3_aa: CASSSPGLFAQFF
cdr3_nt: TGTGCCAGCAGTTCTCCGGGACTCTTCGCGCAGTTCTTC

clone_size: .
d_call: TRBD1
cdr3_length: 15
v_call: TRBV5-1
j_call: TRBJ2-3
cdr3_aa: CASSSRDSLTDTQYF
cdr3_nt: TGCGCCAGCAGCTCCCGGGACAGTCTCACAGATACGCAGTATTTT

clone_size: .
d_call: TRBD2
cdr3_length: 15
v_call: TRBV5-4
j_call: TRBJ2-7
cdr3_aa: CASSHGLAGEDEQYF
cdr3_nt: TGTGCCAGCAGCCACGGACTAGCGGGAGAAGACGAGCAGTACTTC

clone_size: .
d_call: TRBD2
cdr3_length: 16
v_call: TRBV4-2
j_call: TRBJ2-2
cdr3_aa: CASSQPSGRATGELFF
cdr3_nt: TGTGCCAGCAGCCAACCTAGCGGGAGGGCGACCGGGGAGCTGTTTTTT

clone_size: .
d_call: TRBD2
cdr3_length: 16
v_call: TRBV6-6
j_call: TRBJ2-1
cdr3_aa: CASSRPGLAGANEQFF
cdr3_nt: TGTGCCAGCAGTCGACCTGGACTAGCGGGAGCCAATGAGCAGTTCTTC

clone_size: .
d_call: .
cdr3_length: 14
v_call: TRBV28
j_call: TRBJ2-5
cdr3_aa: CASSLSSGVETQYF
cdr3_nt: TGTGCCAGCAGTTTATCATCAGGGGTTGAGACCCAGTACTTC

clone_size: .
d_call: .
cdr3_length: 21
v_call: TRBV15
j_call: TRBJ1-4
cdr3_aa: CATSRANNLRDNRVLKEKLFF
cdr3_nt: TGTGCCACCAGCAGAGCGAACAATCTCCGGGACAACAGGGTTTTAAAAGAAAAACTGTTTTTT